This TCR beta chain was sequenced for a study of blood T cell repertoires in COVID-19. This clone appeared once. Assay: immunoSEQ multiplex PCR; the TCRdb copy retains only in-frame clones and omits some. The sample has approximately 250,000 clones, 84% seen once. V was clipped by 1 base and J by 2 bases, with 12 bases between them. CDR3 length: 15 residues. Germline V lookup: CDR1 SGHVS, CDR2 FQNEAQ. Sequencing was done on a sample of peripheral blood. The sequence was obtained from a human donor in a cohort sampled during active COVID-19. The chain uses TRBV7-8 and TRBJ2-7, with D tentatively TRBD2 (6 bases). The CDR3, as DNA: TGTGCCAGCAGCTTAGAACCCGGGGGAGCCTACGAGCAGTACTTC. Its translation is CASSLEPGGAYEQYF.